This T cell receptor beta chain was identified during a study of post-analysis software for immune sequencing data. Study-level background: Clinical courses comprised relapsing-remitting, secondary progressive and progressive-relapsing multiple sclerosis.

Unique molecular identifiers were present in the TCR beta cDNA libraries. When about 1 to 11 million T cells were used, they gave roughly 490,000 cDNA molecules. TCRdb re-called the PCR reads with MiXCR, one entry per CDR3 protein. The sample holds about half a million distinct CDR3 sequences, around 40% seen once. This clonotype has only a few counts. Its antigen is unknown. A much larger clone differs by one base, so this may be a read error. The study, taken as a whole, reports: Patients showed TRBV5-6, TRBV5-1 and TRBV20-1 among five TRBV segments more frequent than in controls.

Germline-derived CDR1 and CDR2 are DFQATT and SNEGSKA (reference sequence). V was shortened by 1 base and J by 5 bases, with 14 bases between the two germline ends. This CDR3 spans 14 amino acids. The rearrangement joins TRBV20-1 to TRBJ1-1; D perhaps matches TRBD1 (5 bases). Sequencing was performed on blood. This clonotype was sampled from a girl aged 10 to 17 with multiple sclerosis. CDR3 amino acids: CSARAGRVWTEAFF. In nucleotides, the CDR3 is TGCAGTGCTAGAGCCGGCAGGGTCTGGACTGAAGCTTTCTTT.